This entry concerns a single T cell receptor (beta chain). This clone was detected only once. Its cognate antigen has yet to be identified. Base qualities are not at hand, and no much larger clone is one base apart. The trial excluded patients who had a history of autoimmune disease or were on systemic immunosuppression. Peripheral blood for TCR sequencing was drawn from every dose cohort at baseline, at cycle 4 day 1 and at cycle 7 day 1. Samples were obtained from an open-label, multicenter, first-in-human phase I dose-escalation trial of ivuxolimab. The trial enrolled adults with locally advanced or metastatic head and neck squamous cell, hepatocellular, melanoma or renal cell carcinoma. Before TCR sequencing, CD4+ T cells and CD8+ T cells were sorted from peripheral blood as separate populations. The entry originates in a study of OX40 agonist ivuxolimab in advanced cancers. In terms of the full investigation: Ivuxolimab was an agonistic, fully human IgG2 monoclonal antibody directed against OX40 (CD134), a costimulatory receptor. The point of sequencing TCRbeta in the periphery was to test whether ivuxolimab changed TCR sequence diversity and drove clonal T-cell expansion. Patients were allowed to have had prior anti-PD-1, anti-PD-L1 or anti-CTLA-4 therapy, and approximately 37% of the dose-escalation patients had been treated with checkpoint inhibitors. Three dose-escalation patients achieved partial responses, one with hepatocellular carcinoma and two with cutaneous melanoma. Of the 50 to 55 dose-escalation patients, hepatocellular carcinoma was present in about 20, melanoma in about 15, renal cell carcinoma in 9 and head and neck cancer in 9. The paper reports the monotherapy dose-escalation portion (N of about 50 patients) of the phase I ivuxolimab trial. Intravenous ivuxolimab was administered to patients every 2 weeks at six dose levels: 0.01, 0.1, 0.3, 1.5, 3 and 10 mg/kg. The dose-escalation cohort was 80% to 90% male with a mean age of around 64 years, ranging from about 23 to 85. Findings and caveats that apply to the study as a whole: After ivuxolimab, expanded clones were on average more numerous among CD8+ T cells than among CD4+ T cells. Antigen specificity was not determined for the clonally expanded peripheral T cells. Clonal expansion of both CD4+ and CD8+ blood T cells was observed from baseline to week 6 at doses 0.1 to 3.0 mg/kg. Low levels of normalized T-cell clonal expansion were also shown by some nonresponding patients. In the 0.1-3.0 mg/kg groups, partial responders had among the lowest normalized peripheral clonal expansion, particularly in CD8+ T cells.

The junction carries 22 bases between V and J, which are trimmed by 4 bases and 6 bases respectively. The CDR3 goes from the cysteine to the phenylalanine over 17 residues. Only CDR3 DNA remains: 51 bases, in frame from the first base. The germline V gene (reference sequence) gives CDR1 as LNHNV and CDR2 as YYDKDF. For sequencing of the TCRbeta CDR3 region, genomic DNA was extracted from the sorted cells. The immunoSEQ Assay was used to sequence the TCRbeta CDR3 regions. The immuneACCESS repertoire file appears here via TCRdb, limited to in-frame rearrangements. These files lack a portion of the clones; in checked studies, under half of the deficit traces to unresolved V genes, and the cause of the others is not known. This sample comprises approximately 60,000 clones, 85% to 95% of them detected only once. Approximately 20% of the sample is in the top ten clones.

The material sequenced was CD4+ or CD8+ T cells sorted from blood, taken in a trial of the OX40 agonist ivuxolimab. The V and J genes are TRBV15 and TRBJ2-1; no confident D gene assignment can be made. This clonotype was sampled from an adult with an advanced solid tumor such as melanoma, head and neck, liver or kidney cancer. The CDR3: CATSIGPVGIRSNEQFF. The nucleotide sequence is given as TGTGCCACCAGCATTGGACCCGTCGGAATTCGATCCAATGAGCAGTTCTTC. The CDR3, completed at both ends by the reference TRBV15 and TRBJ2-1 genes, gives the full variable domain DAMVIQNPRYQVTQFGKPVTLSCSQTLNHNVMYWYQQKSSQAPKLLFHYYDKDFNNEADTPDNFQSRRPNTSFCFLDIRSPGLGDTAMYLCATSIGPVGIRSNEQFFGPGTRLTVL.